This paragraph covers one T cell receptor beta chain sequence. This sample stems from a study of CDR3 diversity in severe acne. Germline V gene lookup returns CDR1 SEHNR and CDR2 FQNEAQ (reference sequence). CDR3 length equals 16 residues. Trimming cost V 0 bases and J 2 bases, with 8 bases left between them. TCRdb reprocessed the PCR reads via MiXCR and lists one record per CDR3 protein. Among 84,000 or so distinct CDR3 sequences listed, about 50% were seen once. The sequence derives from a male donor in good health, serving as a control. Material for sequencing was blood. This chain uses TRBV7-9 with TRBJ2-6, with D unresolved. CDR3 amino acids: CASSLASGTGANVLTF. The CDR3 DNA reads as TGTGCCAGCAGCTTAGCATCCGGCACTGGGGCCAACGTCCTGACTTTC.